The next 6 T cell receptor beta chains were all read from a single sample in a study of cytomegalovirus exposure and HLA in healthy donors. The PCR ran on 60 Vbeta and 13 Jbeta primers. The assay was immunoSEQ multiplex PCR, and TCRdb's table has in-frame clones only and misses some. This table holds about 200,000 clones, over 75% found once. Specimen: PBMCs. These receptors were taken from a woman aged 30 to 39 in good health and CMV-seronegative.

On this clone: Other DNA sequences in the same sample also yield this CDR3. The chain combines TRBV4-1 with TRBJ1-1; tentative D call: TRBD1 (5 bases). Germline V gene lookup returns CDR1 MGHRA and CDR2 YSYEKL. This CDR3 contains 13 residues. Trimming shortened V by 2 bases and J by 1 base, and 5 bases separated the two germline ends. CDR3 nucleotide sequence: TGCGCCAGCAGCCAAAGGGGGAACACTGAAGCTTTCTTT. This sequence encodes CASSQRGNTEAFF.

The J gene is TRBJ1-2, the V gene TRBV27; the match to TRBD1 covers 10 bases. V shed 7 bases and J 6 bases; nucleotides not matched to a gene: 17. The germline V gene has CDR1 MNHEY and CDR2 SMNVEV (reference sequence). The CDR3 runs to 17 residues. The CDR3 DNA is TGTGCCAGCACTTTCCTCTCGAACAGACAGGGGGCCCATGGCTACACCTTC. This sequence encodes CASTFLSNRQGAHGYTF.

The chain joins TRBV6-1 to TRBJ2-1, with D hard to call. The germline CDR1 and CDR2 sequences are MNHNS and SASEGT. Trimming took off 0 bases at V and 13 bases at J, with 19 bases between the two ends. The CDR3 contains 15 residues. The CDR3 region has the DNA TGTGCCAGCAGTGAAGCGGAGTATCGGGTTGTGGGTCAGTTCTTC. Its translation: CASSEAEYRVVGQFF.

Comment on this clone: In the same sample, other DNA sequences code for this CDR3. The chain uses TRBV19 and TRBJ1-2; D remains ambiguous. CDR3 length equals 13 residues. The ends were cut back, 2 bases at V and 2 bases at J, with 6 bases in the middle. Germline CDR1 reads LNHDA; CDR2 reads SQIVND (reference sequence). CDR3 loop: CASSIPQNYGYTF. The CDR3 coding sequence is TGTGCCAGTAGTATACCGCAGAACTATGGCTACACCTTC.

The rearrangement uses TRBV10-3 and TRBJ1-1; a possible D gene is TRBD1 (6 bases). Germline CDR1 ENHRY, CDR2 SYGVKD. This CDR3 contains 15 residues. V was pared by 3 bases and J by 0 bases, with 11 bases between. The CDR3 DNA is TGTGCCATCAGTGATTGGGGGCAGATGAACACTGAAGCTTTCTTT. Translated: CAISDWGQMNTEAFF.

This sequence joins TRBV28 and TRBJ1-4; D not certain. This CDR3 region has 15 residues. Per the germline V gene, CDR1 is MDHEN and CDR2 is SYDVKM. Trimming removed 7 bases from V and 3 bases from J, with 15 bases in between. The CDR3 coding sequence is TGTGCCAGCACCCCCAACTCGGTTGCTAATGAAAAACTGTTTTTT. Translated, it gives CASTPNSVANEKLFF.